This TCR beta chain is from a study of tumor-infiltrating lymphocytes in localized non-small cell lung cancer. At the level of the study: The cohort mixed smokers and never-smokers, several histologies, and some post-neoadjuvant-chemotherapy samples. Tumor tissue and non-adjacent uninvolved lung came from each patient.

This clone was detected only a few times. Profiling relied on immunoSEQ multiplex PCR, and the TCRdb table lists in-frame clones only, not all of them. The table shows roughly 16,000 clones, with roughly two thirds occurring only once. The receptor was isolated from a human donor with non-small cell lung cancer. Specimen: lung tumor tissue.

In DNA form, the CDR3 reads TGTGCCAGCAGCTACGTGGGGGGGAGGGATGAAAAACTGTTTTTT. Protein sequence: CASSYVGGRDEKLFF. This rearrangement joins TRBV7-2 to TRBJ1-4, with D perhaps matching TRBD1 (5 bases). V shed 4 bases and J shed 6 bases, with 15 bases lying between them. The CDR3 runs 15 residues. Germline V gives CDR1 SGHTA, CDR2 FQGNSA.